Included here is one TCR beta chain sequence, with context. Antigen unknown. The CDR3 extends over 18 amino acids. Germline V gene sequence: CDR1 SGHAT, CDR2 FQNNGV. The germline V and J ends were trimmed by 1 base and 6 bases, with 24 bases remaining between them. Each sample had at least 6 million PBMCs isolated. This record belongs to a study of blood T cells in healthy people across ages. Findings and caveats of the study: Per million T cells, TCR beta diversity dropped roughly linearly as age increased. Among long-lived donors, naive CD4+ cells were more numerous and diversity higher than in aged donors.

Through a sample-barcoded 5' primer and a J-beta primer mix, a second PCR was run for about 6 to 11 cycles. MiXCR, applied by TCRdb to the 5' RACE reads, yields one record per CDR3 protein. The table shows around 870,000 distinct CDR3 sequences, with around 30% occurring only once. The clonotype originates from a woman of 80 years or more in good health. What was sequenced was blood. The rearrangement uses TRBV11-2 and TRBJ1-2, with a possible D match to TRBD1 (5 bases). CDR3 DNA sequence: TGTGCCAGCAGCTTAGTATTATTTTCGGCAGGGACCTCGGATGGCTACACCTTC. Its translation: CASSLVLFSAGTSDGYTF.